Each of the 29 T cell receptor beta chains below was sequenced from the same sample in a study of blood T cell repertoires in COVID-19. Profiled with immunoSEQ multiplex PCR; TCRdb holds only in-frame clones, not every one. The sample shows under 300,000 clones, 88% of them seen only once. The sequencing input was PBMCs or T cells enriched from blood (not recorded which). Receptor source: a woman aged 25 to 39 who had recovered from COVID-19.

The chain employs TRBV12-3 or TRBV12-4 and TRBJ1-1; D possibly corresponds to TRBD1 (6 bases). V shed 5 bases and J shed 6 bases, with 13 bases lying between them. This CDR3 is built from 13 residues. In DNA form, the CDR3 reads TGTGCCAGCAGTCCAGGGGCAAACTCTGAAGCTTTCTTT. Protein: CASSPGANSEAFF.

The chain combines TRBV3-1 (or the pseudogene TRBV3-2) with TRBJ2-2; TRBD2 is a possible D gene (6 bases). The CDR3 is 13 residues long. The V gene's germline CDR1 is LGHDT and CDR2 YNNKEL (reference sequence). V lost 2 bases and J lost 6, with 7 bases in between. The CDR3 coding sequence is TGTGCCAGCAGCCAACCGGGGGCCGGGGAGCTGTTTTTT. It translates to CASSQPGAGELFF.

The chain uses TRBV3-1 (or the pseudogene TRBV3-2) and TRBJ2-7, with D maybe TRBD2 (6 bases). This CDR3 contains 16 residues. The V gene lost 1 base and the J gene lost 5 bases, with 18 bases spanning the gap. The germline V gene has CDR1 LGHDT and CDR2 YNNKEL (reference sequence). The CDR3 here is CASSQVAPLGGNEQYF. The DNA for the CDR3 is TGTGCCAGCAGCCAAGTTGCGCCTCTCGGCGGGAACGAGCAGTACTTC.

This sequence joins TRBV6-5 and TRBJ2-1, with 11 bases identical to TRBD2. After removal of 10 bases from V and 4 bases from J, the junction contained 3 bases not matched to a gene. Germline loops: CDR1 MNHEY, CDR2 SVGAGI. CDR3 length equals 13 residues. The CDR3 coding sequence is TGTGCCACCCGACTAGCGGGGTACAATGAGCAGTTCTTC. Its protein product is CATRLAGYNEQFF.

The chain recombines TRBV11-2 with TRBJ2-6, with D perhaps matching TRBD2 (5 bases). The germline V and J ends were trimmed by 6 bases and 8 bases, with 17 bases remaining between them. This CDR3 contains 15 residues. CDR1 and CDR2 from the germline V gene are SGHAT and FQNNGV. CDR3 sequence reads: CASSPSPGVSNVLTF. The CDR3, as DNA: TGTGCCAGCAGTCCCTCTCCCGGGGTGTCCAACGTCCTGACTTTC.

The chain carries TRBV24-1 and TRBJ2-2; TRBD1 is a possible D gene (5 bases). Between the trimmed V and J ends, which lost 4 bases and 2 bases, there was a span of 13 bases. Germline CDR1 and CDR2: KGHDR and SFDVKD. This CDR3 has 16 amino acids. In DNA form, the CDR3 reads TGTGCCACCAGTGAAATCGGCCAGGGTAACACCGGGGAGCTGTTTTTT. Its protein product is CATSEIGQGNTGELFF.

The chain carries TRBV5-1 and TRBJ1-1; 7 positions agree with TRBD1. Germline CDR1 SGHRS, CDR2 YFSETQ. The CDR3 totals 13 residues. V shed 7 bases, J shed 6 bases, and the junction held 9 bases outside the gene matches. The chain's CDR3 is CASSTPGGPEAFF. Written as DNA, the CDR3 is TGCGCCAGCTCAACTCCAGGGGGACCTGAAGCTTTCTTT.

The rearrangement links TRBV5-6 to TRBJ2-3; no clear D. V was cut by 2 bases and J by 3 bases, with 7 bases left in between. Germline V gives CDR1 SGHDT, CDR2 YYEEEE. This CDR3 has 13 amino acids. CDR3 sequence (DNA): TGTGCCAGCAGCTTTCCGTCGACAGATACGCAGTATTTT. Amino acid sequence: CASSFPSTDTQYF.

The CDR3 bases are TGTGCCAGCAGTCTTACAGGGTGGGAGGGCCTCAATGAGCAGTTCTTC. Translated, it gives CASSLTGWEGLNEQFF. The J gene is TRBJ2-1, the V gene TRBV28, with D tentatively TRBD2 (7 bases). Between the trimmed V and J ends, which lost 5 bases and 6 bases, there was a span of 20 bases. Germline V gene sequence: CDR1 MDHEN, CDR2 SYDVKM. The CDR3 runs to 16 residues.

V usage is TRBV28 and J usage is TRBJ1-1, with D tentatively TRBD1 (5 bases). The CDR3 extends over 13 amino acids. CDR1 is MDHEN and CDR2 is SYDVKM in the germline V gene. Trimming left V 4 bases short and J 1 base short, with 7 bases between. In DNA, the CDR3 is TGTGCCAGCAGTTGGGGCAGGAACACTGAAGCTTTCTTT. Its translation is CASSWGRNTEAFF. The entire variable domain, with the rest obtained from reference TRBV28 and TRBJ1-1, is as follows: DVKVTQSSRYLVKRTGEKVFLECVQDMDHENMFWYRQDPGLGLRLIYFSYDVKMKEKGDIPEGYSVSREKKERFSLILESASTNQTSMYLCASSWGRNTEAFFGQGTRLTVV.

This clone was counted at least ten times. The rearrangement links TRBV25-1 to TRBJ1-1, with no clear D. Per germline, CDR1 MGHDK and CDR2 SYGVNS. There are 13 residues in the CDR3. Trimming cost V 6 bases and J 6 bases, with 14 bases left between them. The CDR3 reads CASRRGGYAEAFF. For the CDR3, the DNA is TGTGCCAGCAGGCGAGGAGGTTACGCTGAAGCTTTCTTT. The full variable domain, its missing parts supplied by reference TRBV25-1 and TRBJ1-1, is EADIYQTPRYLVIGTGKKITLECSQTMGHDKMYWYQQDPGMELHLIHYSYGVNSTEKGDLSSESTVSRIRTEHFPLTLESARPSHTSQYLCASRRGGYAEAFFGQGTRLTVV.

V gene TRBV15 combines with J gene TRBJ2-7; 11 bases map to TRBD1. The CDR3 consists of 15 residues. V lost 1 base and J lost 4; bases outside the gene matches: 3. Per the germline V gene, CDR1 is LNHNV and CDR2 is YYDKDF (reference sequence). The CDR3 sequence: CATSRGDRGGYEQYF. The CDR3 DNA follows: TGTGCCACCAGCAGAGGGGACAGGGGGGGTTACGAGCAGTACTTC.

The chain carries TRBV19 and TRBJ1-1, with 9 bases matching TRBD1. Trimming took 1 base from V and 5 from J; bases not matched to a gene: 2. The germline V gene encodes CDR1 LNHDA and CDR2 SQIVND (reference sequence). The CDR3 has 14 residues. The DNA of the CDR3 is TGTGCCAGTAGTATAGCACAGGGGGCGACTGAAGCTTTCTTT. The encoded protein is CASSIAQGATEAFF.

V gene TRBV2 combines with J gene TRBJ2-2, with 8 bases that match TRBD1. The CDR3 extends over 14 amino acids. Per the germline V gene, CDR1 is SNHLY and CDR2 is FYNNEI. V lost 7 bases to trimming and J lost 4 bases; unmatched junction nucleotides: 5. DNA for the CDR3: TGTGCCAGCACGGGACAGGAGCCCACCGGGGAGCTGTTTTTT. It codes for CASTGQEPTGELFF.

In this sample, this clone turned up a few times. The chain has TRBV19 and TRBJ1-2; 7 bases line up with TRBD1. The CDR3 has 13 amino acids. Germline V gene sequence: CDR1 LNHDA, CDR2 SQIVND (reference sequence). With 6 bases clipped from V and 8 bases from J, the junction kept 9 bases outside the gene matches. CDR3 DNA sequence: TGTGCCAGTAGGCTAACAGGGGAGCACGGCTACACCTTC. This sequence encodes CASRLTGEHGYTF.

The chain recombines TRBV5-1 with TRBJ2-1; 7 bases align to TRBD2. The germline CDR1 and CDR2 sequences are SGHRS and YFSETQ. V shed 6 bases and J 2 bases; nucleotides not matched to a gene: 5. This CDR3 has 14 amino acids. CDR3: CASTAGTAYNEQFF. The DNA of the CDR3 is TGCGCCAGCACAGCGGGGACGGCCTACAATGAGCAGTTCTTC.

The chain links TRBV19 to TRBJ1-6; D remains ambiguous. Looked up from germline, CDR1 is LNHDA and CDR2 is SQIVND (reference sequence). The length of the CDR3 is 13 residues. The V gene lost 5 bases and the J gene lost 11 bases, with 13 bases spanning the gap. CDR3 protein: CASSSTTVAPLHF. CDR3 coding DNA: TGTGCCAGTAGTTCGACTACAGTAGCACCCCTCCACTTT.

This clone has a single count. This sequence joins TRBV7-8 and TRBJ2-6, with D maybe TRBD1 (6 bases). The length of the CDR3 is 18 residues. V lost 1 base and J lost 0, with 13 bases in between. Germline V gene data show CDR1 as SGHVS and CDR2 as FQNEAQ. The CDR3 is CASSLVRGFSSGANVLTF. In nucleotides, the CDR3 is TGTGCCAGCAGCTTAGTAAGGGGGTTCAGCTCTGGGGCCAACGTCCTGACTTTC. Filled out from reference TRBV7-8 and TRBJ2-6, the complete variable domain reads GAGVSQSPRYKVAKRGQDVALRCDPISGHVSLFWYQQALGQGPEFLTYFQNEAQLDKSGLPSDRFFAERPEGSVSTLKIQRTQQEDSAVYLCASSLVRGFSSGANVLTFGAGSRLTVL.

Written as DNA, the CDR3 is TGTGCCAGCAGCTTAGTCGTTACTAGCGGGACCTTCAATGAGCAGTTCTTC. It specifies CASSLVVTSGTFNEQFF. V and J are TRBV7-9 and TRBJ2-1; TRBD2 matches 10 bases. The CDR3 is 17 residues long. With V trimmed by 1 base and J by 6 bases, 9 bases remained unmatched. In germline, CDR1 is SEHNR, CDR2 FQNEAQ (reference sequence).

The chain has TRBV27 and TRBJ2-1; 10 bases map to TRBD1. CDR3 length: 16 amino acids. V trimming: 11 bases; J trimming: 8 bases; junction bases outside the gene matches: 18. Looked up from germline, CDR1 is MNHEY and CDR2 is SMNVEV (reference sequence). This CDR3 reads CARRTEGGQGRDEQFF. The CDR3 DNA follows: TGTGCCCGCCGAACTGAAGGGGGACAGGGGCGCGATGAGCAGTTCTTC.

The rearrangement joins TRBV19 to TRBJ2-3; TRBD2 might be the D (6 bases). Germline-derived CDR1 and CDR2 are LNHDA and SQIVND (reference sequence). CDR3 length equals 15 residues. Trimming took 0 bases from V and 2 from J, leaving 9 bases between them. CDR3 bases: TGTGCCAGTAGTATAGACGGCGGGACCACAGATACGCAGTATTTT. Translated: CASSIDGGTTDTQYF.

The CDR3: CASSFGHLNYGYTF. The CDR3 coding sequence is TGTGCCAGCAGTTTCGGACACTTAAACTATGGCTACACCTTC. The chain combines TRBV28 with TRBJ1-2; maybe TRBD1 (5 bases). Germline CDR1 is MDHEN and CDR2 is SYDVKM. V was cut by 3 bases and J by 2 bases, with 10 bases left in between. The CDR3 consists of 14 residues.

This clone turned up a few times. The chain has TRBV11-2 and TRBJ2-7; 13 bases match TRBD2. CDR1 is SGHAT, CDR2 FQNNGV, per germline. The V gene end was trimmed by 5 bases and the J gene end by 3 bases; junction bases not matched to a gene: 4. The CDR3 has 15 residues. CDR3 sequence (DNA): TGTGCCAGCAGCGCGGGACTAGCGGGAAGCTACGAGCAGTACTTC. This encodes CASSAGLAGSYEQYF.

CDR3 protein: CASSLGTGVGAFF. As DNA, the CDR3 is TGTGCCAGCAGCTTGGGGACAGGGGTTGGGGCTTTCTTT. V gene TRBV5-6 combines with J gene TRBJ1-1; 9 bases fit TRBD1. V shed 0 bases, J shed 11 bases, and the junction held 5 bases outside the gene matches. Germline CDR1 SGHDT, CDR2 YYEEEE. This CDR3 spans 13 amino acids.

The V gene is TRBV7-3, the J gene TRBJ2-1, with 11 bases lining up with TRBD2. The CDR3 totals 15 residues. Germline V CDR1 and CDR2: SGHTA, FQGTGA. V shed 5 bases, J shed 3 bases, and the junction held 3 bases outside the gene matches. The CDR3 protein is CASSPGTSGYNEQFF. The CDR3 bases are TGTGCCAGCAGCCCCGGGACTAGCGGCTACAATGAGCAGTTCTTC. Supplemented by reference TRBV7-3 and TRBJ2-1, the full variable domain reads GAGVSQTPSNKVTEKGKYVELRCDPISGHTALYWYRQSLGQGPEFLIYFQGTGAADDSGLPNDRFFAVRPEGSVSTLKIQRTERGDSAVYLCASSPGTSGYNEQFFGPGTRLTVL.

The chain employs TRBV5-1 and TRBJ1-5; D gene unclear. Between the trimmed V and J ends, which lost 4 bases and 3 bases, there was a span of 8 bases. The germline CDR1 and CDR2 sequences are SGHRS and YFSETQ. The CDR3 is 13 residues long. The CDR3 nucleotides read TGCGCCAGCAGCCCCGAGCCCAATCAGCCCCAGCATTTT. It specifies CASSPEPNQPQHF.

This chain uses TRBV10-2 with TRBJ2-7; no definite D call. The CDR3 totals 14 residues. CDR1 and CDR2 (germline): WSHSY, SAAADI. Trimming shortened V by 6 bases and J by 4 bases, and 16 bases separated the two germline ends. The CDR3 loop is CASSEPGLFYEQYF. CDR3 nucleotide sequence: TGCGCCAGCAGCGAGCCGGGTCTGTTTTACGAGCAGTACTTC.

The chain is built from TRBV19 and TRBJ1-5, with TRBD1 matching 8 bases. The V gene's germline CDR1 is LNHDA and CDR2 SQIVND (reference sequence). The V segment lost 5 bases and the J segment 0 bases; nucleotides outside the gene matches: 6. The CDR3 spans 16 residues. The CDR3 reads CASSPQTGVSNQPQHF. For the CDR3, the DNA is TGTGCCAGTAGTCCCCAGACAGGGGTTAGCAATCAGCCCCAGCATTTT.

This clone was observed a single time. DNA for the CDR3: TGTGCCAGCACCCTAGAGGGGACTACAATAGGGACCCAGTACTTC. Translation: CASTLEGTTIGTQYF. The chain combines TRBV2 with TRBJ2-5; 7 bases map to TRBD2. Germline V gene data show CDR1 as SNHLY and CDR2 as FYNNEI. The CDR3 spans 15 residues. With 7 bases clipped from V and 7 bases from J, the junction kept 15 bases outside the gene matches.